The present T cell receptor beta chain was sequenced within a study of blood T cell repertoires in COVID-19. Overall study: The cDNA or gDNA used as material had been derived from T cells, B-cell-depleted T cells, or PBMCs.

Individuals drawn from about 26 US areas were about 18 to 90 years old. Cohort placement rested on clinical history that participants reported themselves. This clone was picked up a small number of times. Under the authors' procedure: Amplification with reference gene primers provided the estimates of nucleated cell counts. The method was immunoSEQ multiplex PCR; TCRdb's version includes in-frame clones alone and lacks a portion of them. Clonal size and the V and J genes are those of that table, whereas D and trimming came from the DNA. The sample comprises 250,000 to 300,000 clones, more than 75% of which are singletons, and roughly a sixth rests with the top ten. Germline lookup yields CDR1 SNHLY and CDR2 FYNNEI. Trimming shortened V by 0 bases and J by 7 bases, and 12 bases separated the two germline ends. The CDR3 consists of 15 residues.

This rearrangement joins TRBV2 to TRBJ1-4, with D possibly matching TRBD1 (5 bases). The sequencing input was PBMCs or T cells enriched from blood (not recorded which). This clonotype was obtained from a man aged 18 to 30 who had recovered from COVID-19. CDR3 sequence: CASSEAAGRGEKLFF. The CDR3 DNA sequence: TGTGCCAGCAGTGAAGCGGCAGGGCGGGGTGAAAAACTGTTTTTT.